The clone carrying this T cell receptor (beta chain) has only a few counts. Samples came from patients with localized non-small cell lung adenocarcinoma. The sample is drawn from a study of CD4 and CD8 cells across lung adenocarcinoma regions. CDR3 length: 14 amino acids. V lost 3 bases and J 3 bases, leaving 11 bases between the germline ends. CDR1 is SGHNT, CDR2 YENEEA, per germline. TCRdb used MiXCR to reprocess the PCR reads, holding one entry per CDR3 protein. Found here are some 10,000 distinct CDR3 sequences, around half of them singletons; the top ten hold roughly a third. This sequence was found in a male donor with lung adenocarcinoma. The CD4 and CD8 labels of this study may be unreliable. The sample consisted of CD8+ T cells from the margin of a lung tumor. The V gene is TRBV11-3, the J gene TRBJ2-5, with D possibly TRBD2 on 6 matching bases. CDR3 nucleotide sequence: TGTGCCAGCAGCTTGGGACTTACGGAAGAGACCCAGTACTTC. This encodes CASSLGLTEETQYF.